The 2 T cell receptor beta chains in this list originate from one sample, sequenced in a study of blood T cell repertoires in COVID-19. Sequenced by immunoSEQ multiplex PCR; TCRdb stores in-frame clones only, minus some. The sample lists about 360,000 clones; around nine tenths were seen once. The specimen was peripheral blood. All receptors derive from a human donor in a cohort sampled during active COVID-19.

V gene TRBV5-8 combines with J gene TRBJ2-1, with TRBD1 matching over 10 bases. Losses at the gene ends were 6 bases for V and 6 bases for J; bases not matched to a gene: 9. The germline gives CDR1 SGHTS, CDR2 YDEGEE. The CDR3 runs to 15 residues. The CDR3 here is CASTQGQGNVNEQFF. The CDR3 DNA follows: TGTGCCAGCACCCAGGGACAGGGGAACGTCAATGAGCAGTTCTTC.

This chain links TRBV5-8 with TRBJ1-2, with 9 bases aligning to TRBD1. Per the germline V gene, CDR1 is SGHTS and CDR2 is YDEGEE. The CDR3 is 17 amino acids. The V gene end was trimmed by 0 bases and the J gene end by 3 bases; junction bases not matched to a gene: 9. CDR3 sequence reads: CASSLGWTGASYYGYTF. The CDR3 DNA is TGTGCCAGCAGCTTGGGTTGGACAGGGGCGTCCTACTATGGCTACACCTTC.